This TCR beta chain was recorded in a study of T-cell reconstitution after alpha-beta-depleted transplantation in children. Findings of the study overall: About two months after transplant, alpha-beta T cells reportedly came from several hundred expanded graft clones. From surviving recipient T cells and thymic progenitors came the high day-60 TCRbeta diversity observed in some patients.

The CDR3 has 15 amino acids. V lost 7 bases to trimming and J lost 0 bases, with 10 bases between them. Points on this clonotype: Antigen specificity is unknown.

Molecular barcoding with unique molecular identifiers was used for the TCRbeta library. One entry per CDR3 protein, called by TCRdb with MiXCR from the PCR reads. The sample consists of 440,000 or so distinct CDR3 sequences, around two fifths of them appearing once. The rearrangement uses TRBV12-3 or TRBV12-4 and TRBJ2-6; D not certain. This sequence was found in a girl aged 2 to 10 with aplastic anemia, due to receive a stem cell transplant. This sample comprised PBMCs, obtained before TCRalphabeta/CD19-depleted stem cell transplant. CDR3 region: CASTPVFSGANVLTF. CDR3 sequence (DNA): TGTGCCAGCACTCCCGTGTTCTCTGGGGCCAACGTCCTGACTTTC.